This T cell receptor (beta chain) is from a study of blood T cell repertoires in COVID-19. Study as a whole: Both acute and convalescent COVID-19 samples were obtained from the United States, Italy and Spain. Sources were T cells, B-cell-depleted T cells, or PBMCs; the material itself was cDNA or gDNA.

Between the trimmed V and J ends, which lost 0 bases and 10 bases, there was a span of 12 bases. The CDR3 is made up of 13 amino acids. CDR1 is ENHRY, CDR2 SYGVKD, per germline. Per the original methods: It was from reference gene primer amplification that nucleated cell counts were estimated. TCRdb's table, derived via immunoSEQ multiplex PCR, lists solely in-frame clones and lacks some. The V and J calls and the clone size are those of that table, but D and trimming were determined from the DNA. The sample yields around 72,000 clones, about 80% seen once. This clonotype was obtained from an older woman with acute or convalescent COVID-19. Sequenced sample: peripheral blood. The chain couples TRBV10-3 to TRBJ2-5; no clear D gene. CDR3 DNA sequence: TGTGCCATCAGTGAGTCGGCGGTACGTTTCCAGTACTTC. This gives the protein CAISESAVRFQYF.